This T cell receptor (beta chain) is drawn from a study of identical twins (dated by TCRdb to about 2016). In terms of the full investigation: TCR alpha and beta repertoires from monozygotic twins, unrelated adults of various ages and cord blood were deep-sequenced to test whether fetal clonotypes persist. To rule out contamination, the twin experiments were replicated at different times with different library preparation protocols. Summary of the overall study and its limitations: Recombination models systematically underestimated out-of-frame TCR alpha sharing in monozygotic twins but agreed with sharing between unrelated individuals. Zero-insertion analyses could be partly confounded by invariant T cells such as MAIT and iNKT, though diverse VJ usage argued against such confounding for most clonotypes. Because the same donors could not be followed over many years, the conclusions depended on cross-sectional statistical analysis. Compared with coincidental sharing between unrelated individuals, out-of-frame TCR alpha sequences shared between twins had an excess of sequences with low generation probability. A weaker excess of twin sharing was found in beta out-of-frame sequences because the signal-to-noise ratio was lowered by fewer shared sequences. Abundant cord blood beta clonotypes carried fewer insertions; young adult naive repertoires showed a weaker similar trend, while memory repertoires showed none.

This clonotype turned up a few times. This clone's antigen is unknown. The input lacks base qualities; no much larger clone sits a single base away. V is reduced by 4 bases and J by 2 bases, leaving a spacing of 8 bases between them. Per the germline V gene (reference sequence), DFQATT is the CDR1 and SNEGSKA is the CDR2. The CDR3 covers 12 residues, taking in both the cysteine and the phenylalanine. The sequence is cut down to CDR3 DNA, 36 bases in frame from base 1. Every donor in the study was a healthy Caucasian. Three unrelated non-twin adults were also sequenced: a male aged 18 to 30, a male aged 50 to 59 and a female aged 50 to 59. Miltenyi CD45RO+ enrichment and human naive T-cell isolation kits were used to isolate memory (CD45RO+) and naive T cells from PBMC. Library preparation employed 5' RACE. Sequencer: Illumina HiSeq 2000. Template switching introduced a universal primer binding site; the final cDNA contained a unique molecular identifier, enabling accurate counting of TCR cDNA molecules. Specific primers in the conserved constant-segment region were used to synthesize first-strand cDNA for TCR alpha and beta chains. Each cDNA library was double barcoded, with a SMART-Mk sample barcode plus Illumina barcodes, to control for contamination. TruSeq adapter sequences and Illumina sample barcodes were added in two successive PCR steps. The TCR alpha and beta cDNA libraries were sequenced on the Illumina HiSeq platform using custom primers. The study's own analysis went as follows. MiGEC processed the raw reads to extract unique molecular identifiers, while MiXCR was used to determine the CDR3 positions. For each individual, recombination models were inferred using an EM algorithm with the repgenHMM and IGoR tools. Shared clonotype analysis was performed with the tcR package in R, normalizing sharing by the product of cloneset sizes. To study raw recombination free of thymic and clonal selection effects, out-of-frame nonproductive sequences were analyzed. Through fastp at Q25 and MiXCR, TCRdb rebuilt clones from the public reads, retaining in-frame beta chains. Each record represents a unique CDR3 protein, reported with the most common genes and DNA among its rows. These V and J calls rely on TCRdb rather than the paper's analysis. This sample holds under 450,000 distinct CDR3 sequences; around a sixth were observed only once. The top ten hold 9.5% to 15% of the sample.

The specimen was naive T cells sorted from blood. Interpreted using the paper, the cell subset or site label stands for: cells isolated with a human naive T-cell isolation kit. Recombination joined TRBV20-1 with TRBJ1-2; the D segment cannot be called with confidence. The receptor was derived from a man aged 50 to 59 in good health. The nucleotide sequence is TGCAGTGCTACTCCGGGGAACTATGGCTACACCTTC. Its amino acids are CSATPGNYGYTF.